This TCR beta chain is from a study of T cells in Graves' hyperthyroidism and ophthalmopathy. Patients were excluded because of uncontrolled infection, other autoimmune disease, pregnancy or lactation. Diagnoses used clinical symptoms, serum thyroxine and TRAb, thyroid ultrasound and orbital computed tomography. This CDR3 is built from 14 residues. Germline V CDR1 and CDR2: DFQATT, SNEGSKA (reference sequence). The V gene lost 2 bases and the J gene lost 7 bases, with 15 bases spanning the gap. With regard to this clonotype: The antigen is unknown.

Study results and caveats: Model predictions of ophthalmopathy came a median 6.5 months before onset. Blood also carried most thyroid clonotypes expanded above 0.001.

Amplified TCR beta CDR3 regions derived from RNA transcripts. Primed by the HTBI set, a first-round RT-PCR was run on the TCR CDR3. One entry per CDR3 protein results from TCRdb running MiXCR on the multiplex PCR reads. The sample lists 650,000 to 800,000 distinct CDR3 sequences; roughly 46% were seen once. The specimen sequenced was peripheral blood or thyroid tissue (not recorded which). This sequence joins TRBV20-1 and TRBJ1-5, with unresolved D. This sequence was found in an adult man with Graves' disease, either hyperthyroidism or ophthalmopathy (not recorded which). The CDR3 protein is CSARREGIGQPQHF. The DNA of the CDR3 is TGCAGTGCTAGAAGGGAGGGCATTGGGCAGCCCCAGCATTTT.